The 5 T cell receptor beta chains presented below share a single source sample, sequenced in a study of early T cells in non-severe SARS-CoV-2 infection (TCRdb year 2021). The library was built by means of 5' RACE. These reads were obtained on a NextSeq 500. TCRdb passed the public sequencing reads through fastp at Q25 and MiXCR, retaining productive beta sequences. Rows with a matching CDR3 protein are joined into one entry that keeps the most common DNA and genes. This sample comprises around 100,000 distinct CDR3 sequences, roughly 15% of them detected only once. Of the sample, 1.3% is held by the ten largest clones. Source material: whole blood. Receptor source: an adult who was a healthcare worker with PCR-confirmed SARS-CoV-2 infection or an uninfected control (not recorded which).

The chain has TRBV2 and TRBJ1-5; possibly TRBD1 for D (5 bases). V was clipped by 10 bases and J by 6 bases, with 13 bases between them. Germline CDR1 SNHLY, CDR2 FYNNEI. This CDR3 contains 12 residues. The CDR3 DNA is TGTGCCACGGGGCGCGTGAGTCAGCCCCAGCATTTT. Its translation is CATGRVSQPQHF.

The V gene is TRBV3-1, the J gene TRBJ1-6; perhaps TRBD1 as D (5 bases). The CDR3 consists of 16 residues. From germline, CDR1 is LGHDT and CDR2 YNNKEL (reference sequence). V lost 4 bases, J lost 0 bases, and 10 bases lay in between. The CDR3 DNA reads TGTGCCAGCAGCCCTCAGGGTAACTCCTATAATTCACCCCTCCACTTT. Translated: CASSPQGNSYNSPLHF.

This clonotype was detected only a few times. The chain recombines TRBV7-2 with TRBJ2-1; 9 bases align to TRBD1. After removal of 0 bases from V and 9 bases from J, the junction contained 6 bases not matched to a gene. CDR1 and CDR2 (germline): SGHTA, FQGNSA. The CDR3 runs 15 residues. The CDR3 spells CASSLAPGQGGEQFF. The CDR3 bases are TGTGCCAGCAGCTTAGCTCCGGGACAGGGTGGTGAGCAGTTCTTC.

This sequence joins TRBV12-3 or TRBV12-4 and TRBJ1-5, with a tentative D call TRBD1 (6 bases). Between the trimmed V and J ends, which lost 7 bases and 6 bases, there was a span of 16 bases. The CDR3 is 14 residues long. The CDR3 sequence: CASTLTGSGQPQHF. The CDR3 region has the DNA TGTGCCAGCACTCTAACAGGGAGTGGTCAGCCCCAGCATTTT.

The V and J genes are TRBV11-2 and TRBJ2-7; a possible D gene is TRBD2 (6 bases). Trimming pared 4 bases from V and 0 bases from J, leaving 13 bases between. The germline CDR1 and CDR2 sequences are SGHAT and FQNNGV. The CDR3 consists of 15 residues. This CDR3 reads CASSSGYGSSYEQYF. The CDR3 nucleotides read TGTGCCAGCAGCTCAGGTTACGGGAGCTCCTACGAGCAGTACTTC.